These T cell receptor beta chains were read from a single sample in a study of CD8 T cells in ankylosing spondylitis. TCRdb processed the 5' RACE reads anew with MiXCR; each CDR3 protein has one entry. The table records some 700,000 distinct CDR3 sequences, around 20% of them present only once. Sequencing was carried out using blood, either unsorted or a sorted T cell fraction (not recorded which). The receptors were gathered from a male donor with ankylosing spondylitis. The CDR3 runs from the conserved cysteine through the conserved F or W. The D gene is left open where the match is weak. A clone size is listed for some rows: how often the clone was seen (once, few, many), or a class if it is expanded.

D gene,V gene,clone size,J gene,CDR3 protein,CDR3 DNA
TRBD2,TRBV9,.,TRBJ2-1,CASSGGRVPVNEQFF,TGTGCCAGCAGTGGCGGGAGGGTTCCCGTTAATGAGCAGTTCTTC
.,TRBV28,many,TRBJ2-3,CASSPPGSDTQYF,TGTGCCAGCAGCCCACCTGGTTCAGATACGCAGTATTTT
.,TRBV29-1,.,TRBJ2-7,CSVQDSYEQYF,TGCAGCGTTCAGGATTCCTACGAGCAGTACTTC
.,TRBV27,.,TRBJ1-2,CASRGRDTTGGYTF,TGTGCCAGCAGGGGACGGGACACCACGGGTGGCTACACCTTC
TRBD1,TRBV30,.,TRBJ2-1,CAWSTGGKNNEQFF,TGTGCCTGGAGTACAGGGGGCAAAAACAATGAGCAGTTCTTC
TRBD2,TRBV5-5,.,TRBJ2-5,CASSFGASGTLRETQYF,TGTGCCAGCAGCTTCGGGGCTAGCGGGACTCTAAGGGAGACCCAGTACTTC
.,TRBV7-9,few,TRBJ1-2,CASSFGAGNGYTF,TGTGCCAGCAGCTTTGGGGCAGGGAATGGCTACACCTTC
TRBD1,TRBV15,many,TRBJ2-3,CATSRDPGTGADTQYF,TGTGCCACCAGCAGAGATCCCGGGACAGGAGCAGATACGCAGTATTTT
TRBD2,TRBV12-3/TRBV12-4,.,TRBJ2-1,CASSSPTSGNEQFF,TGTGCCAGCAGTTCCCCGACTAGCGGCAATGAGCAGTTCTTC
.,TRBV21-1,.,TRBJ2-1,CASSGASGAYNEQFF,TGTGCCAGCAGCGGGGCTAGCGGGGCCTACAATGAGCAGTTCTTC
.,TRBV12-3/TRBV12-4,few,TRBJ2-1,CASSFGLNEQFF,TGTGCCAGCAGTTTCGGGCTGAATGAGCAGTTCTTC
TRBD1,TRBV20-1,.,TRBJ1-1,CSAPNRGYAEAFF,TGCAGTGCTCCGAACAGGGGTTATGCTGAAGCTTTCTTT
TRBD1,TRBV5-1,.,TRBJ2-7,CASSLFPGGQTYEQYF,TGCGCCAGCAGCTTATTCCCTGGGGGACAGACGTACGAGCAGTACTTC
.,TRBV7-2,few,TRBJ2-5,CASSLAGGYYQETQYF,TGTGCCAGCAGCTTAGCGGGGGGCTACTACCAAGAGACCCAGTACTTC
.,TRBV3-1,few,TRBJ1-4,CASSQDFGLQREKLFF,TGTGCCAGCAGCCAAGATTTCGGACTTCAGAGGGAAAAACTGTTTTTT
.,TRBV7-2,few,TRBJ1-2,CASSFSPRRDGYTF,TGTGCCAGCAGCTTTTCCCCAAGAAGGGATGGCTACACCTTC
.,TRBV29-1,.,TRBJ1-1,CSVGDWGTEAFF,TGCAGCGTTGGGGATTGGGGCACTGAAGCTTTCTTT
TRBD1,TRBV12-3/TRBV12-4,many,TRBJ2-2,CASFPGTGGAGGELFF,TGTGCCAGTTTCCCCGGGACAGGGGGCGCGGGCGGGGAGCTGTTTTTT
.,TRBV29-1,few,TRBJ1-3,CSAGDHGNTIYF,TGCAGCGCCGGGGACCATGGAAACACCATATATTTT
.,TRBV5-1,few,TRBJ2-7,CASSLSRTESSYEQYF,TGCGCCAGCAGCTTGTCTAGGACAGAAAGCTCCTACGAGCAGTACTTC
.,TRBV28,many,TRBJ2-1,CASSFVRNEQFF,TGTGCCAGCAGTTTTGTGCGGAATGAGCAGTTCTTC
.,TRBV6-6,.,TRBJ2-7,CASTQGHSYEQYF,TGTGCCAGCACTCAGGGGCACTCCTACGAGCAGTACTTC
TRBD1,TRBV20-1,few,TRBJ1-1,CSASTDRGRTEAFF,TGCAGTGCTAGTACGGACAGGGGGAGGACTGAAGCTTTCTTT
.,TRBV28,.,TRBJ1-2,CASSGGLYGYTF,TGTGCCAGCAGTGGGGGGCTCTATGGCTACACCTTC
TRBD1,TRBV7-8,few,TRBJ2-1,CASSPGQGALHEQFF,TGTGCCAGCAGCCCTGGACAGGGGGCTTTACATGAGCAGTTCTTC
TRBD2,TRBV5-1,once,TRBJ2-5,CASSPPNLAGGETQYF,TGCGCCAGCAGCCCCCCCAACCTAGCGGGAGGTGAGACCCAGTACTTC
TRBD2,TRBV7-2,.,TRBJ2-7,CASSLVISGRTYEQYF,TGTGCCAGCAGCTTAGTGATTAGCGGGAGAACCTACGAGCAGTACTTC
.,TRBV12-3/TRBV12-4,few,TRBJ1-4,CASTLSGALNEKLFF,TGTGCCAGCACCTTATCCGGGGCCCTAAATGAAAAACTGTTTTTT
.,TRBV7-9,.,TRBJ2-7,CASSPVPFYEQYF,TGTGCCAGCAGCCCCGTCCCTTTCTACGAGCAGTACTTC
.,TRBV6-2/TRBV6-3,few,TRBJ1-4,CASSSGSSTNEKLFF,TGTGCCAGCAGTTCCGGGTCCTCAACTAATGAAAAACTGTTTTTT
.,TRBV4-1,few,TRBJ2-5,CASKSFDGGPETQYF,TGCGCCAGCAAGTCCTTTGACGGGGGGCCGGAGACCCAGTACTTC
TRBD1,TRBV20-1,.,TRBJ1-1,CSARETGRNTEAFF,TGCAGTGCTAGAGAGACAGGGCGGAACACTGAAGCTTTCTTT
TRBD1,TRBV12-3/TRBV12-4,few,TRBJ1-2,CASSLALKAGTGGYGYTF,TGTGCCAGCAGTTTAGCGCTAAAGGCCGGGACAGGGGGATATGGCTACACCTTC
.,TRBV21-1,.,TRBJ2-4,CASSIIAKNIQYF,TGTGCCAGCAGCATCATTGCCAAAAACATTCAGTACTTC
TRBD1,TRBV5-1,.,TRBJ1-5,CASSLEGGQGTQPQHF,TGCGCCAGCAGCTTGGAGGGGGGACAGGGGACTCAGCCCCAGCATTTT
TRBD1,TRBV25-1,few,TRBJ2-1,CASRDRGSGEQFF,TGTGCCAGCCGAGACAGGGGATCGGGTGAGCAGTTCTTC
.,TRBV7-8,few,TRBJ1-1,CASIPWERTEAFF,TGTGCCAGCATCCCGTGGGAGCGTACTGAAGCTTTCTTT
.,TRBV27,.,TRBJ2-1,CASSFKPSYGEQFF,TGTGCCAGCAGTTTTAAGCCTAGTTACGGTGAGCAGTTCTTC
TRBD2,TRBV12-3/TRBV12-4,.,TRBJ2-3,CASGDGLAHTDTQYF,TGTGCCAGTGGCGACGGACTAGCCCACACAGATACGCAGTATTTT
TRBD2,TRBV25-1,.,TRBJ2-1,CASSESKGGRAYNEQFF,TGTGCCAGCAGTGAATCGAAAGGTGGGAGGGCCTACAATGAGCAGTTCTTC
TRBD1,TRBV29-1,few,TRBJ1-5,CSVLSLDRVIQPQHF,TGCAGCGTCCTCTCCTTGGACAGGGTGATTCAGCCCCAGCATTTT
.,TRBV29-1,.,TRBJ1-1,CSVTQTGMNTEAFF,TGCAGCGTAACTCAGACGGGAATGAACACTGAAGCTTTCTTT